The sequence of this T cell receptor (beta chain) was determined in a study of blood T cell repertoires in COVID-19. The wider study: Samples representing acute and convalescent COVID-19 were sourced from the United States, Italy and Spain. T cells, B-cell-depleted T cells, or PBMCs supplied cDNA or gDNA.

Unmatched junction bases numbered 7, after V lost 4 bases and J lost 6 bases. The CDR3 sequence is 15 residues long. Germline V gene sequence: CDR1 SGHAT, CDR2 FQNNGV. Original data processing: Cell counts per sample came from amplifying reference gene primers. Generated by immunoSEQ multiplex PCR, the TCRdb table keeps only in-frame clones and is missing some. That table gives V, J and clone size, and the DNA gave D and trimming. The sample shows about 220,000 clones, 80% to 85% of them seen only once. This TCR came from a young woman who had recovered from COVID-19. The sequencing sample was made of peripheral blood. V and J are TRBV11-2 and TRBJ1-4; 8 bases match TRBD1. DNA for the CDR3: TGTGCCAGCAGCTCCCAGGGGGCGCCTGATGAAAAACTGTTTTTT. Protein product: CASSSQGAPDEKLFF.